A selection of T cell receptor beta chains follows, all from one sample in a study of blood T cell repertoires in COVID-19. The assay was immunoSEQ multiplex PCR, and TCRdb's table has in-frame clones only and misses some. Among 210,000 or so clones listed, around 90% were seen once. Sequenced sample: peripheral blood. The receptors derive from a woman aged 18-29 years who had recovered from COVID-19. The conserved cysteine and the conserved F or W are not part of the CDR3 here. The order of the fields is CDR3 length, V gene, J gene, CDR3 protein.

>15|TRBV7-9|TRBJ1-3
ASSLESVDLSGNTIY
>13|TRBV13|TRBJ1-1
ARIRGWERNTEAF
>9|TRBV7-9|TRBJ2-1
ASSLGPSKF
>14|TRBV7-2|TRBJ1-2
ASSSGTGVTWYGYT
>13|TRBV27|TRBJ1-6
ASSLWGGRGSPLH
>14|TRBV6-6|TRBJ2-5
ASSYGLAGSWETQY
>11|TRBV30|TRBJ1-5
AWSVLDTRAQH
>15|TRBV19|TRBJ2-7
ASRRGATSGSSYEQY
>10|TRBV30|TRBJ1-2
AWSVLRQGYT
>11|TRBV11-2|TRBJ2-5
ASTGDSKETQY
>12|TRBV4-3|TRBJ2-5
ASSQEVGRETQY
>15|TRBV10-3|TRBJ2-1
AISESIATSGYNEQF
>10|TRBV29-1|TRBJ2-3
SVGREADTQY
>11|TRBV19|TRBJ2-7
ASSKAGDFEQY
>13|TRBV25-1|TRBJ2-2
ASSESVRATGELF
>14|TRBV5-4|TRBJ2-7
ASSLGSGLVSYEQY
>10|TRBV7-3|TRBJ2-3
ASSSQGNTQY
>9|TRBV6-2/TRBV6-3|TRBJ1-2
ASSYGGGYT
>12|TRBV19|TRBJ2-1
ASSIVLVYNEQF
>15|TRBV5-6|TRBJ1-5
ASSLTLTGARNQPQH
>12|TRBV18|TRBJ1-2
ASSRTGDLYGYT
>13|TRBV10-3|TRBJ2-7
AISGGGAQSNEQY
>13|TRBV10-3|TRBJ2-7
AISDRRIAGHEQY
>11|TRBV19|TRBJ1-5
ASKRNSNQPQH
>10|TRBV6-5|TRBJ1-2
ASPGINYGYT
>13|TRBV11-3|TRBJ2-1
ASSYSGSSYNEQF
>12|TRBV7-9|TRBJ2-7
ASSLVDRVYEQY
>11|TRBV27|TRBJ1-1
ASRWTGGTEAF
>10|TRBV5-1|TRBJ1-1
ASSHPDTEAF
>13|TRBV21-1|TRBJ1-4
ASSKDRATNEKLF
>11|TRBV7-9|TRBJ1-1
ASSRTRRTEAF
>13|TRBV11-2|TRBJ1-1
ASSLAGLLNTEAF
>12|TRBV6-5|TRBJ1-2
ASTKDRGHGGYT
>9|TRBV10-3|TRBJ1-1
AIREQGRAF
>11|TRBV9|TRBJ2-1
ASMGGAYNEQF
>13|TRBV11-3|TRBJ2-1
ASSLGTSDYNEQF
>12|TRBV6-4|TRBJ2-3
ASSERGSTDTQY
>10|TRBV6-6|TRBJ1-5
ASSSPNQPQH
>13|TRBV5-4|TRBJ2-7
ASSLSSGSSYEQY
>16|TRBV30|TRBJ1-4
AWSVLRSLPSTNEKLF
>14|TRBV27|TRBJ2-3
ASSSIGLVAKDTQY
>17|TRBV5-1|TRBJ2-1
ASSLGLAYFLSSYNEQF
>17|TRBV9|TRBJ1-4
ASSVDSGQGGPTNEKLF
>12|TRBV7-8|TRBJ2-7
ASSLVEIIHEQY
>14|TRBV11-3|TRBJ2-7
ASSLGSLAGNYEQY
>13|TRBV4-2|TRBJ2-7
ASSQVELAGDEQY
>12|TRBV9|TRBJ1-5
ASSGTGANQPQH
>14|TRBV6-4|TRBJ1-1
ASRKTGGNGDTEAF
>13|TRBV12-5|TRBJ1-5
ASSEVNTGVQPQH
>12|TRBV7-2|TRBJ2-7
ASSLIGGGSEQY
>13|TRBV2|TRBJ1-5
ASSEDTGYSQPQH
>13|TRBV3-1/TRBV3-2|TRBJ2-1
ASNAGTSGGNEQF